The present TCR beta chain was sequenced within a study of blood T cell repertoires in COVID-19 (dated by TCRdb to 2018 to 2021). Turning to the overall study: Samples from collaborators originated in the United States, Italy and Spain and spanned both the acute and convalescent phases of COVID-19. The sample metadata nearly always contained a de-identified subject ID, COVID-19 status, age in years and sex. Where available, HLA class I and class II types were taken from metadata supplied by the sample provider and were not determined by assay-based typing. The prospective study material was composed of cDNA or gDNA derived from T cells, B-cell-depleted T cells, or PBMCs. Samples were obtained from the ongoing ImmuneRACE study (first 160 participants) and from about 1,300 subjects provided by 6 global collaborators. The repertoires were made available in a free public database intended to serve as a resource for research on the immune response to SARS-CoV-2. Deeply sampled blood TCRbeta repertoires from subjects exposed to, actively infected with, or recovered from COVID-19 were included in the dataset.

One collaborating source in Seattle enrolled patients while the patients were actively infected and followed the patients over time throughout the course of disease. The collaborating institutions used their own protocols to collect whole blood in K2EDTA tubes. For TCRbeta analysis, collaborators shipped samples as frozen whole blood, isolated PBMCs, or DNA extracted from either of those sample types. Note on this clone: Its recognized antigen is unknown. Nothing much larger sits one base from this clone, and base qualities are not available.

TCRbeta CDR3 regions were amplified from genomic DNA by means of the immunoSEQ Assay, a bias-controlled multiplex PCR. As for how the authors treated the data: Nucleated cell counts per sample were estimated from amplification of reference gene primers within the assay. To quantify the absolute abundance of each unique TCRbeta CDR3 rearrangement, sequence reads were collapsed and filtered. Productive Simpson clonality was computed per sample as the square root of Simpson's diversity index over productive rearrangements. TCRdb took this table from immuneACCESS and kept in-frame rearrangements with V and J called. Such tables lack part of the clones; where checked against another copy, unresolved V genes explain under half of the gap, and the rest is unexplained. That table furnishes V, J and clone size, whereas the DNA furnished D and trimming. Here the sample has 350,000 to 450,000 clones; around nine tenths occur a single time. The ten top clones hold roughly 1.6% of the sample.

Here is what the overall study found, with its caveats: Clinical and demographic metadata were provided uncurated, with the amount varying by source and participant.

The TCR comes from a middle-aged woman with COVID-19, enrolled during active disease. Sequences were obtained from peripheral blood.

The CDR3 region reads CASSQESGLAGQYNEQFF. The DNA sequence follows: TGCGCCAGCAGCCAAGAATCCGGACTAGCGGGGCAATACAATGAGCAGTTCTTC. The receptor chain draws on TRBV4-3 and TRBJ2-1; 12 of the junction bases match TRBD2. Via the germline V gene, CDR1 is LGHNA and CDR2 YSLEER. V and J are trimmed by 0 bases and 4 bases, and the gene matches miss 7 bases of the junction. The CDR3 contains 18 residues, cysteine and phenylalanine counted. Here the CDR3 DNA is all that survives: 54 bases in frame from base 1.